This T cell receptor (beta chain) was captured by sequencing in a study of blood T cell repertoires in COVID-19. Study details: T cells, B-cell-depleted T cells, or PBMCs provided the cDNA or gDNA that served as material.

This CDR3 has 15 residues. Between the trimmed V and J ends, which lost 4 bases and 0 bases, there was a span of 12 bases. Germline CDR1 ENHRY, CDR2 SYGVKD. Profiled with immunoSEQ multiplex PCR; TCRdb holds only in-frame clones, not every one. Here the sample spans 110,000 to 150,000 clones, around nine tenths being singletons. This sequence was found in a woman in her thirties or forties with acute or convalescent COVID-19. This chain links TRBV10-3 with TRBJ1-1, with D perhaps matching TRBD1 (5 bases). What was sequenced was peripheral blood. CDR3 in amino acids: CAISGTLGVNTEAFF. CDR3 DNA: TGTGCCATCAGTGGCACGCTAGGGGTGAACACTGAAGCTTTCTTT.